Below, one T cell receptor beta chain is given with its context. The ends lost 5 bases at V and 7 bases at J; junction bases unmatched: 13. CDR3 size: 17 residues. Looked up from germline, CDR1 is SGHTA and CDR2 is FQGTGA. This entry comes from a study of blood T cell repertoires in COVID-19. As originally analysed: Amplification from reference gene primers served as the basis for estimated nucleated cell counts. Method: immunoSEQ multiplex PCR; TCRdb's copy keeps in-frame clones and lacks some. The D gene and trimming were derived from the DNA, and the V and J assignments and clone size from that table. The sample contains about 140,000 clones, more than 70% of which appear only once.

Sequencing input: peripheral blood. The receptor was isolated from a human donor in a cohort sampled during active COVID-19. The chain recombines TRBV7-3 with TRBJ2-2; 10 bases are a match to TRBD1. The DNA for the CDR3 is TGTGCCAGCAGCGCCCGGTGGGGGACAGGGGAAGACGGGGAGCTGTTTTTT. It yields the protein CASSARWGTGEDGELFF.